This T cell receptor beta chain was retrieved from a study of cytomegalovirus exposure and HLA in healthy donors. The study, taken as a whole, reports: The investigators catalogued about 170 TCR beta chains as cytomegalovirus-associated. In a later analysis, a missense DCLRE1C variant was linked to TCR beta V- and J-gene trimming.

The primer mix had 60 Vbeta and 13 Jbeta primers. Libraries were prepared by immunoSEQ multiplex PCR; TCRdb keeps only in-frame clonotypes and omits some of them. The sample consists of 100,000 to 150,000 clones, under 85% of them appearing once. The junction had 18 bases not matched to a gene; V was cut back by 4 bases and J by 10 bases. The CDR3 runs 17 residues. Looked up from germline, CDR1 is SGHNT and CDR2 is YYREEE (reference sequence). As regards this clone: Its target is not known.

This receptor was taken from a woman aged 40 to 50 in good health and CMV-seropositive. The sample consisted of PBMCs. The chain is built from TRBV5-4 and TRBJ2-1, with 9 bases identical to TRBD2. The CDR3 here is CASSSDFSGSRPREQFF. In DNA form, the CDR3 reads TGTGCCAGCAGCAGTGATTTTAGCGGGAGCCGGCCACGGGAGCAGTTCTTC.